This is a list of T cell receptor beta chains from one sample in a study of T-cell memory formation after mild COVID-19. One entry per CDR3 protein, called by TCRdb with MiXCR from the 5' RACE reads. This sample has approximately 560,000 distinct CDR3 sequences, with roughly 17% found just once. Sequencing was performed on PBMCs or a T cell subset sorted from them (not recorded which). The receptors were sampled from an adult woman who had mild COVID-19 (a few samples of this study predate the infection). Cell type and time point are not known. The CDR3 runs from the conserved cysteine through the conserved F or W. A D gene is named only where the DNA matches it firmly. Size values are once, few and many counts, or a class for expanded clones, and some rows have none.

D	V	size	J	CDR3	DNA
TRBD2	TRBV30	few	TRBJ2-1	CAWSVPGLALEQFF	TGTGCCTGGAGTGTACCAGGACTAGCCCTTGAGCAGTTCTTC
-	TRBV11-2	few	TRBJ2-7	CASEGVSYEQYF	TGTGCCTCCGAGGGTGTGTCCTACGAGCAGTACTTC
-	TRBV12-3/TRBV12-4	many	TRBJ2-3	CASSLGHSTDTQYF	TGTGCCAGCAGTTTGGGGCATTCCACAGATACGCAGTATTTT
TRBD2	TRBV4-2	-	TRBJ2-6	CASSQGLGGGTGANVLTF	TGTGCCAGCAGCCAAGGATTAGGCGGGGGTACTGGGGCCAACGTCCTGACTTTC
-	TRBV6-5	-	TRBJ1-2	CASSPGVLAAGYTF	TGTGCCAGCAGTCCGGGGGTCCTGGCGGCTGGCTACACCTTC
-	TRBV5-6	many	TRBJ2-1	CASSVTLIVNEQFF	TGTGCCAGCAGCGTTACGTTAATAGTTAATGAGCAGTTCTTC
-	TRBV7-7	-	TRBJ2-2	CASSFGTDRELFF	TGTGCTAGCAGCTTTGGAACGGACCGGGAGCTGTTTTTT
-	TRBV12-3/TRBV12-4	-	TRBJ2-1	CASTLAVSVVDEQFF	TGTGCCAGCACCCTCGCAGTAAGCGTTGTGGATGAGCAGTTCTTC
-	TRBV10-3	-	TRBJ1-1	CAISESGVGTEAFF	TGTGCCATCAGTGAGTCAGGGGTTGGCACTGAAGCTTTCTTT
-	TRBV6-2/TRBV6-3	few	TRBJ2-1	CASSYSQWPQGFF	TGTGCCAGCAGTTACTCTCAGTGGCCCCAGGGGTTCTTC
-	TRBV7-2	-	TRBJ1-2	CASSFNPGAPNYGYTF	TGTGCCAGCAGCTTTAACCCTGGCGCACCGAACTATGGCTACACCTTC
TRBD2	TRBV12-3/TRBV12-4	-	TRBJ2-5	CASSLRGLAGDKQETQYF	TGTGCCAGCAGTTTAAGAGGCCTAGCGGGAGATAAGCAAGAGACCCAGTACTTC
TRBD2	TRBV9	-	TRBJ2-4	CASSPQSGGNIQYF	TGTGCCAGCAGCCCGCAGTCGGGGGGAAACATTCAGTACTTC
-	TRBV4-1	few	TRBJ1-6	CASSQDWGVPNSPLHF	TGCGCCAGCAGCCAAGATTGGGGGGTCCCCAATTCACCCCTCCACTTT
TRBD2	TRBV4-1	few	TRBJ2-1	CASSQNSGGSLNEQFF	TGCGCCAGCAGCCAAAATAGCGGGGGTTCACTAAATGAGCAGTTCTTC
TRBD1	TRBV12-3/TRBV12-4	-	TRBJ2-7	CASSLQGQGAEQYF	TGTGCCAGCAGTTTACAGGGACAGGGTGCCGAGCAGTACTTC